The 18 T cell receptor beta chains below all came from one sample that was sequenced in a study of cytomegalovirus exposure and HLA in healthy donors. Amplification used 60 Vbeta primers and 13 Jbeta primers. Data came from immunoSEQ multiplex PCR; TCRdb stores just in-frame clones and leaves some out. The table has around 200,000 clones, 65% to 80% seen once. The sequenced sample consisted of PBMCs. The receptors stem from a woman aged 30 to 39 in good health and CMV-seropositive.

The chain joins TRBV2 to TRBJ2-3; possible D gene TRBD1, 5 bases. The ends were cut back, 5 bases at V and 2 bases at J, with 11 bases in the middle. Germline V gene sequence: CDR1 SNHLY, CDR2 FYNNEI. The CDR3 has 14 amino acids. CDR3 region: CASSPTAYTDTQYF. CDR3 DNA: TGTGCCAGCAGTCCGACAGCTTACACAGATACGCAGTATTTT.

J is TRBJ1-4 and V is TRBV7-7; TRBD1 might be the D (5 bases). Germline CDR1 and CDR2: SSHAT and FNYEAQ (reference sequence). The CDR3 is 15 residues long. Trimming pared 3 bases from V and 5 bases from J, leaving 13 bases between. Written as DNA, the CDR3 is TGTGCCAGCAGCTTTTCTGGGGGGAACAATGAAAAACTGTTTTTT. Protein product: CASSFSGGNNEKLFF.

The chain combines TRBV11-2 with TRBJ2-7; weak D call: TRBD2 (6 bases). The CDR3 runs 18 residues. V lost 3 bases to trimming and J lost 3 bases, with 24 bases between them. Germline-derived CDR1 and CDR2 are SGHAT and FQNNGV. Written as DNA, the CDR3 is TGTGCCAGCAGCTTCCCGGACGAACCGGGAGAGGGATTCTACGAGCAGTACTTC. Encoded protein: CASSFPDEPGEGFYEQYF.

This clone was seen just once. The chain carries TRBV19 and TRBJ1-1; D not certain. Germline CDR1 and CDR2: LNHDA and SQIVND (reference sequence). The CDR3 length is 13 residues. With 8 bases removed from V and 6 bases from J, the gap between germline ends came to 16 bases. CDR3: CASCPGPISEAFF. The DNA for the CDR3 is TGTGCCAGTTGCCCGGGTCCTATCTCTGAAGCTTTCTTT.

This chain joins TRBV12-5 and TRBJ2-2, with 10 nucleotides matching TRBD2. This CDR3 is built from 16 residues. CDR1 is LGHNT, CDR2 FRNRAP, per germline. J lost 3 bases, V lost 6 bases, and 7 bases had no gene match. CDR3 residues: CASGPPGLAYTGELFF. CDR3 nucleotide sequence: TGTGCTAGTGGCCCGCCGGGACTAGCGTACACCGGGGAGCTGTTTTTT.

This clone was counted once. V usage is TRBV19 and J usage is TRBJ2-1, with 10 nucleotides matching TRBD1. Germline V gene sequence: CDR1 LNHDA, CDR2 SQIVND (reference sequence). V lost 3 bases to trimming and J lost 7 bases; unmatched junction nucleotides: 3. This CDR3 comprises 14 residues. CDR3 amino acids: CASSMMDRGNEQFF. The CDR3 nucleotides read TGTGCCAGTAGTATGATGGACAGGGGGAATGAGCAGTTCTTC.

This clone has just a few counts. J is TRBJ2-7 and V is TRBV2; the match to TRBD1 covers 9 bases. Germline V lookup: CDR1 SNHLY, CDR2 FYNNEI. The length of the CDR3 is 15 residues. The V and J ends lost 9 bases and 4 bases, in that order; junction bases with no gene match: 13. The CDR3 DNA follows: TGTGCCAGTGAATCAAGCCGGGACAGGGCTTACGAGCAGTACTTC. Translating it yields CASESSRDRAYEQYF. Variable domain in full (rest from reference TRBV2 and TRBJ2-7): EPEVTQTPSHQVTQMGQEVILRCVPISNHLYFYWYRQILGQKVEFLVSFYNNEISEKSEIFDDQFSVERPDGSNFTLKIRSTKLEDSAMYFCASESSRDRAYEQYFGPGTRLTVT.

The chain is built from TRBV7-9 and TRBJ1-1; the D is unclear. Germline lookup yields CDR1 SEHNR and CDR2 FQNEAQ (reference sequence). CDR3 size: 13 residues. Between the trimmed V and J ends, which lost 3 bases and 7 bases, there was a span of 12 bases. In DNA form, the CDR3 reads TGTGCCAGCAGCTTCGCGGAGTCAAGTGAAGCTTTCTTT. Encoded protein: CASSFAESSEAFF.

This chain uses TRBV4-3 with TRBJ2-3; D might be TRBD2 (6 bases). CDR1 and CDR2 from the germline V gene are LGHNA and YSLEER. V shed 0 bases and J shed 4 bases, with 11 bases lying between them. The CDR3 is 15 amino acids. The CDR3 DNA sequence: TGCGCCAGCAGCCAAGATTTATGGGAGGCAGATACGCAGTATTTT. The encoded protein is CASSQDLWEADTQYF.

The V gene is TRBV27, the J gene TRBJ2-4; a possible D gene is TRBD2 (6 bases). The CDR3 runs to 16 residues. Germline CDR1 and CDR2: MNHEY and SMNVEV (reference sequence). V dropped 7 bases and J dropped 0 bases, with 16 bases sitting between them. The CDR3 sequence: CASTRTGDLAKNIQYF. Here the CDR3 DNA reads TGTGCCAGCACCAGGACGGGAGATCTAGCCAAAAACATTCAGTACTTC.

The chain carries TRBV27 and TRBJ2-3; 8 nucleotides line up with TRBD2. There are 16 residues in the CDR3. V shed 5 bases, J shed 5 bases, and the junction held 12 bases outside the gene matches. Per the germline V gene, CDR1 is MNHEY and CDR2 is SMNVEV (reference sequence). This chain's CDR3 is CASSPRQREYIDTQYF. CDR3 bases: TGTGCCAGCAGTCCCCGCCAGCGGGAGTATATAGATACGCAGTATTTT.

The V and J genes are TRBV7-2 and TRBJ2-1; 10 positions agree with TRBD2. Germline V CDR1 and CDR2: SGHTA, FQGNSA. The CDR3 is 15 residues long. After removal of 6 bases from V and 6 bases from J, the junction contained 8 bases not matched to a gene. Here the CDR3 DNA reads TGTGCCAGCAGACCAGTAGCGGGGGGACCCAATGAGCAGTTCTTC. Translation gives CASRPVAGGPNEQFF.

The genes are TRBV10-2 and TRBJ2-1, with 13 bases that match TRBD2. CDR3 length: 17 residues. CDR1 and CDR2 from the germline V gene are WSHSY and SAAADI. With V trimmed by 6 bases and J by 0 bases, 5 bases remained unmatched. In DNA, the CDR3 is TGCGCCAGCAGAGCCTGGACTAGCGGGAGCTCCTACAATGAGCAGTTCTTC. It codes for CASRAWTSGSSYNEQFF.

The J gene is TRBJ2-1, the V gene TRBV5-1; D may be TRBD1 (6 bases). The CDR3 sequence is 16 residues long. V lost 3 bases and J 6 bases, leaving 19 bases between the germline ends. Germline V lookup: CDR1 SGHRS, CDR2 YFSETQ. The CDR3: CASSSTGTQGGNEQFF. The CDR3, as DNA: TGCGCCAGCAGCTCAACCGGGACCCAAGGGGGCAATGAGCAGTTCTTC.

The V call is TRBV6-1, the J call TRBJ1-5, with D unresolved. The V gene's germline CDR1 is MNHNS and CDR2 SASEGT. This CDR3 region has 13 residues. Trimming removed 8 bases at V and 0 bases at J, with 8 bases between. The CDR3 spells CASRGYSNQPQHF. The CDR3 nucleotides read TGTGCCAGCCGAGGGTATAGCAATCAGCCCCAGCATTTT.

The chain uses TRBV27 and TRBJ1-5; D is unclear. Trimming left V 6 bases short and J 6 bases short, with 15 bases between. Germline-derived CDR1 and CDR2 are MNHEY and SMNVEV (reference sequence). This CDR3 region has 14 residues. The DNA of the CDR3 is TGTGCCAGCAGCCTTAATATCGGAGGTCAGCCCCAGCATTTT. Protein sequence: CASSLNIGGQPQHF.

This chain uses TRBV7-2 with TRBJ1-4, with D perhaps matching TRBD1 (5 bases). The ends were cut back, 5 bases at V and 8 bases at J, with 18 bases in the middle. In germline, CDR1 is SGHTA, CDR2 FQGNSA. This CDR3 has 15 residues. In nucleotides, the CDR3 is TGTGCCAGCAGCCCCATGGGGCAGGGTCACGAAAAACTGTTTTTT. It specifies CASSPMGQGHEKLFF.

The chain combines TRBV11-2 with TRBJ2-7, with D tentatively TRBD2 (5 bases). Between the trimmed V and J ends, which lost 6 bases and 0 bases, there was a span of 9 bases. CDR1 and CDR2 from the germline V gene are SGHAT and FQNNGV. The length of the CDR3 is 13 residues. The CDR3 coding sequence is TGTGCCAGCAGGCACGGGATCTCCTACGAGCAGTACTTC. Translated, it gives CASRHGISYEQYF.